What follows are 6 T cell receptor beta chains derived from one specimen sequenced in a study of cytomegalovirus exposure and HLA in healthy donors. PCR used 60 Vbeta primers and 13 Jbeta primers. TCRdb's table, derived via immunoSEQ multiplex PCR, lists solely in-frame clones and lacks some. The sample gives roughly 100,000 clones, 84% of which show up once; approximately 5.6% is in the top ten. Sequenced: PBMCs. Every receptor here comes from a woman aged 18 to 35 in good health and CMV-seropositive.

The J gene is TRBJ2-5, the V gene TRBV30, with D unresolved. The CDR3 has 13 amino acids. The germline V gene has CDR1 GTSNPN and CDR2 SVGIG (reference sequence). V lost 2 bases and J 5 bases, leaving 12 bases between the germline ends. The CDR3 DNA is TGTGCCTGGAGTATGTTTAGCATGGAGACCCAGTACTTC. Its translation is CAWSMFSMETQYF.

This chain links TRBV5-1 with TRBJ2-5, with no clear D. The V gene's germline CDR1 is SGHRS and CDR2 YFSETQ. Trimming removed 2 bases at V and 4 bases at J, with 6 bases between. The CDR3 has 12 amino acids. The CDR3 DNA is TGCGCCAGCAGCTTTGGCCGAGAGACCCAGTACTTC. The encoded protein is CASSFGRETQYF.

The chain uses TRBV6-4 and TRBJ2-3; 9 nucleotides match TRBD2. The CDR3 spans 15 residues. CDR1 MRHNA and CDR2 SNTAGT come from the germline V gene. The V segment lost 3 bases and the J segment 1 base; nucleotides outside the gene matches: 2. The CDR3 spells CASSDGGRGTDTQYF. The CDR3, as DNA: TGTGCCAGCAGTGATGGCGGGAGGGGCACAGATACGCAGTATTTT.

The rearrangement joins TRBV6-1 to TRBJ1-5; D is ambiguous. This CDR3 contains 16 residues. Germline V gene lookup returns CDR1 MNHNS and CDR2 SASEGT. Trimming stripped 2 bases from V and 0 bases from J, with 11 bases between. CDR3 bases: TGTGCCAGCAGTGAATCAACAGCCTATAGCAATCAGCCCCAGCATTTT. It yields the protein CASSESTAYSNQPQHF.

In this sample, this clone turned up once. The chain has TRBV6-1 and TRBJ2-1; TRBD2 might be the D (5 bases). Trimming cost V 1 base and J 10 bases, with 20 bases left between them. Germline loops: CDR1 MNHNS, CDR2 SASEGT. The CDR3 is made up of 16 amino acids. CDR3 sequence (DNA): TGTGCCAGCAGTGAAGGGACTCCAGATACACACCAAGAGCAGTTCTTC. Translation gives CASSEGTPDTHQEQFF.

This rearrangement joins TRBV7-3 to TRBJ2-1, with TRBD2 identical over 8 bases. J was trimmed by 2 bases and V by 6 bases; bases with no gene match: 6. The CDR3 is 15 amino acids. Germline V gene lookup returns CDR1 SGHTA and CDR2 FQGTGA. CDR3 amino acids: CASRPSGSPYNEQFF. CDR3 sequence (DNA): TGTGCCAGCAGACCAAGCGGGAGCCCCTACAATGAGCAGTTCTTC.